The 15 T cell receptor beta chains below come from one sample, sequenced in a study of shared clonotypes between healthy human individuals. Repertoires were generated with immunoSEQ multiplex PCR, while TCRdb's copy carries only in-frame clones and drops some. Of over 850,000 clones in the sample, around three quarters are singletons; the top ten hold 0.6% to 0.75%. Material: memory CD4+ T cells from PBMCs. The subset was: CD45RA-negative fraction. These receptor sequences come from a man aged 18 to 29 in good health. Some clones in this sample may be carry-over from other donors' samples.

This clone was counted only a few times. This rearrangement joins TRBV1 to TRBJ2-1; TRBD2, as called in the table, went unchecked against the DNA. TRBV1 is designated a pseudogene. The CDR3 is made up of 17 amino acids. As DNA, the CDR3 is TGCACCAGCAGCCAAGATGGAGCGGGAGATTCCTACAATGAGCAGTTCTTC. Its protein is CTSSQDGAGDSYNEQFF.

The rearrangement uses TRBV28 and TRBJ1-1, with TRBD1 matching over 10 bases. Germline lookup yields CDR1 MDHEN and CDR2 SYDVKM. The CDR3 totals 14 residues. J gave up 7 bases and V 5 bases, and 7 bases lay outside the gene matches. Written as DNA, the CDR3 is TGTGCCAGCAGTCCGGGACAGGGGTTTGATGAAGCTTTCTTT. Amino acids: CASSPGQGFDEAFF. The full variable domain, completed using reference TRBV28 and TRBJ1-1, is DVKVTQSSRYLVKRTGEKVFLECVQDMDHENMFWYRQDPGLGLRLIYFSYDVKMKEKGDIPEGYSVSREKKERFSLILESASTNQTSMYLCASSPGQGFDEAFFGQGTRLTVV.

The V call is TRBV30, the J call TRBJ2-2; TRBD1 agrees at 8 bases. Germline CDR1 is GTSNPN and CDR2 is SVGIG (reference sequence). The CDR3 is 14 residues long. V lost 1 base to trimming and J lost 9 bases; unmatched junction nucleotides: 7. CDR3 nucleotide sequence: TGTGCCTGGAGTGCAGACAGGGGCGGGAGGGAGCTGTTTTTT. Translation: CAWSADRGGRELFF.

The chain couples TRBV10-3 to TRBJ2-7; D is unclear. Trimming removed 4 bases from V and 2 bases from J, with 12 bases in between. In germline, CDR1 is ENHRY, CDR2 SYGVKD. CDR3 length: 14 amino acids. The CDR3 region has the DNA TGTGCCATCAGTGGGGGTGGTGGTCCCTACGAGCAGTACTTC. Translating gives CAISGGGGPYEQYF.

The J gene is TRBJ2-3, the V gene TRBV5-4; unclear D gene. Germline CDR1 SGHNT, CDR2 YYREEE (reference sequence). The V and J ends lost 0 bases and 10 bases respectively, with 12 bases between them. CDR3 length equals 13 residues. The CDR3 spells CASSLVSGRAQYF. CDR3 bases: TGTGCCAGCAGCTTGGTGTCCGGACGGGCGCAGTATTTT.

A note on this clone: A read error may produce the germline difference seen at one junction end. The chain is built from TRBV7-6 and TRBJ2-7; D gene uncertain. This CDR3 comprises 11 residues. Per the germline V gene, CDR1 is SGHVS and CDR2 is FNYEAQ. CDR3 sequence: CASSLGGRLHF. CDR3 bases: TGTGCCAGCAGCTTAGGCGGACGACTCCACTTC. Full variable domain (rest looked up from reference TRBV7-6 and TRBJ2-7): GAGVSQSPRYKVTKRGQDVALRCDPISGHVSLYWYRQALGQGPEFLTYFNYEAQQDKSGLPNDRFSAERPEGSISTLTIQRTEQRDSAMYRCASSLGGRLHFGPGTRLTVT.

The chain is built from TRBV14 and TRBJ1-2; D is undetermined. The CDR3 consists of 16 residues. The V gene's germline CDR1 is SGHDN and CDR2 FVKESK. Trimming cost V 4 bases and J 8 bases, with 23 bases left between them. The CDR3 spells CASSPGVTAPTRGYTF. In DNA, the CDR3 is TGTGCCAGCAGCCCGGGTGTTACAGCCCCCACCAGGGGCTACACCTTC. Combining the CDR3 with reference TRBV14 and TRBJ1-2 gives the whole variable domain EAGVTQFPSHSVIEKGQTVTLRCDPISGHDNLYWYRRVMGKEIKFLLHFVKESKQDESGMPNNRFLAERTGGTYSTLKVQPAELEDSGVYFCASSPGVTAPTRGYTFGSGTRLTVV.

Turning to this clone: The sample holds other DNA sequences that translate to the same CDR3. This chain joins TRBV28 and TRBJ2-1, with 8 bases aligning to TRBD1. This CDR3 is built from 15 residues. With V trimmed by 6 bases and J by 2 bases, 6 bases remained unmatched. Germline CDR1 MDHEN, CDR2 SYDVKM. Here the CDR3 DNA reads TGTGCCAGCAGCCCCCCAGGGGGCACCTACAATGAGCAGTTCTTC. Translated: CASSPPGGTYNEQFF.

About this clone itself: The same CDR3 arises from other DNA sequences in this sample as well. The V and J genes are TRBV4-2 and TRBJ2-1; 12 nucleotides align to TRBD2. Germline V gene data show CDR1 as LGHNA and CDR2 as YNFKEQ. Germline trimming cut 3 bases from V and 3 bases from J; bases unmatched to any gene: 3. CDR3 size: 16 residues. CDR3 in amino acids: CASSQATSGSYNEQFF. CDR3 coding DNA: TGTGCCAGCAGCCAGGCGACTAGCGGGAGCTACAATGAGCAGTTCTTC.

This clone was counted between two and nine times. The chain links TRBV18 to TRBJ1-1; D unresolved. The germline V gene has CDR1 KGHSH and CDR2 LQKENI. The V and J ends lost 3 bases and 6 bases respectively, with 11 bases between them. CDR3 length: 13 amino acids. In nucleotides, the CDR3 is TGTGCCAGCTCACCCGGAGGGTTGGCTGAAGCTTTCTTT. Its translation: CASSPGGLAEAFF.

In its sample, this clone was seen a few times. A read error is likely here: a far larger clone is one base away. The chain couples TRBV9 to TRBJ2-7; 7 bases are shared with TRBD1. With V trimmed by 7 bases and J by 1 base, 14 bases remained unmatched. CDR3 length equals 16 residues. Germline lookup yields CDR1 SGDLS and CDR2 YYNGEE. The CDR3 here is CASGPRQGSLSYEQYF. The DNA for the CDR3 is TGTGCCAGCGGCCCACGACAGGGCTCCCTTTCCTACGAGCAGTACTTC.

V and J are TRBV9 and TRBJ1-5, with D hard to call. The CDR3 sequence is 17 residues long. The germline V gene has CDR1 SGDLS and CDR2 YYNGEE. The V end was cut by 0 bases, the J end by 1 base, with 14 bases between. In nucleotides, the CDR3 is TGTGCCAGCAGCGTAGGGGTGGGCGGAGGAAGCAATCAGCCCCAGCATTTT. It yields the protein CASSVGVGGGSNQPQHF.

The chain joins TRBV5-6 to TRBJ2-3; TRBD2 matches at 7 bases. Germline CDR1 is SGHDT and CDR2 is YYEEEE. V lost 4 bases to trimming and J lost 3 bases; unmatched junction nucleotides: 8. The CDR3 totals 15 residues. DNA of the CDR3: TGTGCCAGCAGCCCTGACGCGGGGGTGACAGATACGCAGTATTTT. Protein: CASSPDAGVTDTQYF. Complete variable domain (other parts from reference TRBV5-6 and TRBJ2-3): DAGVTQSPTHLIKTRGQQVTLRCSPKSGHDTVSWYQQALGQGPQFIFQYYEEEERQRGNFPDRFSGHQFPNYSSELNVNALLLGDSALYLCASSPDAGVTDTQYFGPGTRLTVL.

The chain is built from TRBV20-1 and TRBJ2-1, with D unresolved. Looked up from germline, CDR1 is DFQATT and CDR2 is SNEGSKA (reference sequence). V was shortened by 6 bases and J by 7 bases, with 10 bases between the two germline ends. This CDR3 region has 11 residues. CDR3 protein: CSAPVLNEQFF. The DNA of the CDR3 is TGCAGTGCGCCTGTCTTAAATGAGCAGTTCTTC.

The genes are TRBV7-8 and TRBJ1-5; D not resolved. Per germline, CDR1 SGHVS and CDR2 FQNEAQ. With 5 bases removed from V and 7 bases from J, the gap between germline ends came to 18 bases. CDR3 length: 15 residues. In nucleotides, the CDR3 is TGTGCCAGCAGCCACGGGAGACTGCCGGGGCAGCCCCAGCATTTT. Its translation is CASSHGRLPGQPQHF.